A single T cell receptor (beta chain) is shown here with its context. Its antigen is unknown. Some clones are missing from TCRdb's copy, which holds only in-frame ones; the method was immunoSEQ multiplex PCR. The table lists over 100,000 clones, more than 75% of them singletons. V gave up 6 bases and J gave up 4 bases, with 18 bases separating them. In germline, CDR1 is MDHEN, CDR2 SYDVKM. This CDR3 is 15 amino acids long. These data are taken from a study of T cell responses to AZD1222 COVID-19 vaccine. The study, taken as a whole, reports: After two AZD1222 doses, spike-specific TCR breadth and depth rose versus day 0. Regions left unmutated in variants are reportedly the target of nearly half of spike-specific TCRs. Vaccine-associated CD4 TCRs spanned spike, dominant at 160-218 and 743-854. Clonal diversity may have been underestimated, and the donors were mostly white British, with more females than males.

The sequences come from peripheral blood, collected 28 days after the second AZD1222 dose. The chain couples TRBV28 to TRBJ1-1; weak D call: TRBD1 (6 bases). The sequence derives from an adult who received the AZD1222 COVID-19 vaccine. The CDR3 sequence: CASSPPTGSGTEAFF. The CDR3 DNA follows: TGTGCCAGCAGCCCACCGACAGGATCAGGCACTGAAGCTTTCTTT.